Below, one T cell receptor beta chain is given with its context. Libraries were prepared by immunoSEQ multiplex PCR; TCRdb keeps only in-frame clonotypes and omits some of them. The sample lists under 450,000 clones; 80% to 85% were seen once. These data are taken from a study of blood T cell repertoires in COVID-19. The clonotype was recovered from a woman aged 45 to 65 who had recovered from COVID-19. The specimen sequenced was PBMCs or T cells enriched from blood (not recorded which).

CDR3 bases: TGTGCCAGCAGACAACAGGGGACCGGGGAGCTGTTTTTT. This translates into CASRQQGTGELFF. The rearrangement links TRBV6-1 to TRBJ2-2; 7 bases are a match to TRBD1. V lost 6 bases, J lost 5 bases, and 3 bases stayed unmatched. In germline, CDR1 is MNHNS, CDR2 SASEGT. This CDR3 comprises 13 residues.